This TCR beta chain was identified in a study of blood T cell repertoires in COVID-19. The CDR3 covers 14 residues. Trimming at V came to 4 bases and at J to 6 bases, leaving 6 bases not matched to a gene. CDR1 is SGDLS, CDR2 YYNGEE, per germline. Some clones are missing from TCRdb's copy, which holds only in-frame ones; the method was immunoSEQ multiplex PCR. The data show 100,000 to 150,000 clones, about four fifths seen once. The TCR comes from a woman between 55 and 75 years old with acute or convalescent COVID-19. This rearrangement joins TRBV9 to TRBJ2-1; TRBD2 agrees at 8 bases. Material for sequencing was peripheral blood. CDR3 in DNA: TGTGCCAGCAGCAGGGGACTAGGATTCAATGAGCAGTTCTTC. It is translated as CASSRGLGFNEQFF.